The entry below gives a single TCR beta chain sequence along with its context. The data are from a study of blood T cell repertoires in COVID-19. As for the study in general: Italy, Spain and the United States were the sources of the convalescent and acute COVID-19 samples. In each case, the material was cDNA or gDNA derived from T cells, B-cell-depleted T cells, or PBMCs.

Authors' analysis steps: Amplification of reference gene primers was used by the study to estimate nucleated cell counts. Assay: immunoSEQ multiplex PCR; the TCRdb copy retains only in-frame clones and omits some. V, J and clone size reflect that table, while D and trimming were determined from the DNA. Among around 99,000 clones, about four fifths were seen once, and the ten largest hold roughly 20%. Sample: peripheral blood. The receptor was isolated from a woman of 80 years or more with active or convalescent COVID-19.

The CDR3 reads CASSSHRGPGYGYTF. CDR3 nucleotide sequence: TGTGCCAGCAGCTCCCACAGGGGGCCTGGGTATGGCTACACCTTC. This chain joins TRBV7-8 and TRBJ1-2, with 9 nucleotides matching TRBD1. The germline gives CDR1 SGHVS, CDR2 FQNEAQ. Losses at the gene ends were 4 bases for V and 5 bases for J; bases not matched to a gene: 8. The length of the CDR3 is 15 residues.